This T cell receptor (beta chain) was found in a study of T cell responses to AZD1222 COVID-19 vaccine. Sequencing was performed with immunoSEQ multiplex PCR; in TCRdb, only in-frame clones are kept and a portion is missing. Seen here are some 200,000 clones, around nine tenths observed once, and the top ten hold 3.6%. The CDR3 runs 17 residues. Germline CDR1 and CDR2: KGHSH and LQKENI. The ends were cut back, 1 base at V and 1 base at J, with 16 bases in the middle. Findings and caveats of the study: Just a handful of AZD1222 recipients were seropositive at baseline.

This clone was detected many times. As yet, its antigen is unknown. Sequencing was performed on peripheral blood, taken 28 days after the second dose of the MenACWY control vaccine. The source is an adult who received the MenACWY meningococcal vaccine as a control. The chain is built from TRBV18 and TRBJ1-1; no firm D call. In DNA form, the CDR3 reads TGTGCCAGCTCACCACTACCCTTGGGGAGTCCGAACACTGAAGCTTTCTTT. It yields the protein CASSPLPLGSPNTEAFF.